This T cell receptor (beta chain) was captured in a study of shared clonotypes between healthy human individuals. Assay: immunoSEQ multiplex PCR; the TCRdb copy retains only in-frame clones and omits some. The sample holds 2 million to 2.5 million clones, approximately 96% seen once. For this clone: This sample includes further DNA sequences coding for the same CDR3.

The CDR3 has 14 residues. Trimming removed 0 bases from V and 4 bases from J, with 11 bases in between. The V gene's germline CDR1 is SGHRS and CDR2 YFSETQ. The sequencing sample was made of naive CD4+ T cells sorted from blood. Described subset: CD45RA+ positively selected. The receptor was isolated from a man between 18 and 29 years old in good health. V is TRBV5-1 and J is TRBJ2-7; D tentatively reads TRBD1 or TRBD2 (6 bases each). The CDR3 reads CASSLEGGGYEQYF. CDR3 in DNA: TGCGCCAGCAGCTTGGAAGGGGGAGGTTACGAGCAGTACTTC.